Listed below are T cell receptor beta chains from one sample, sequenced in a study of T cell responses to AZD1222 COVID-19 vaccine. The repertoire was sequenced with immunoSEQ multiplex PCR; TCRdb's copy has only in-frame clones and lacks some. The sample lists 120,000 or so clones; about 90% were seen once. The sequencing here drew on peripheral blood, taken on day 0 of AZD1222 vaccination. The receptors come from an adult in good health. Each CDR3 is given with its conserved first and last residue. The D gene is left open where the match is weak. Only some rows state a clone size, as once, few, many or a class for expanded clones.

d_call clone_size j_call v_call cdr3_aa cdr3_nt
NA NA TRBJ2-1 TRBV19 CASRISGSSYNEQFF TGTGCCAGTCGTATTAGCGGAAGCTCCTACAATGAGCAGTTCTTC
TRBD1 NA TRBJ2-1 TRBV5-4 CASKETGGTSYNEQFF TGTGCCAGCAAAGAAACAGGGGGCACTTCCTACAATGAGCAGTTCTTC
NA NA TRBJ2-1 TRBV5-1 CASSFTGLPNNEQFF TGCGCCAGCAGCTTTACGGGACTCCCAAACAATGAGCAGTTCTTC
TRBD1 NA TRBJ1-1 TRBV27 CASSSHRTGYSEAFF TGTGCCAGCAGTTCACATAGGACAGGGTACTCTGAAGCTTTCTTT
TRBD1 NA TRBJ1-2 TRBV18 CASSRNRDRGNYGYTF TGTGCCAGCTCACGAAACCGGGACAGGGGTAACTATGGCTACACCTTC
NA NA TRBJ2-7 TRBV5-8 CASSPVGAIFSEQYF TGTGCCAGCAGCCCCGTAGGGGCTATATTCTCCGAGCAGTACTTC
NA NA TRBJ1-2 TRBV27 CASSSVVLGRDKSYTF TGTGCCAGCAGTTCAGTCGTTCTGGGCAGGGATAAGAGCTACACCTTC
NA once TRBJ1-1 TRBV7-9 CASSKQAGAGTEAFF TGTGCCAGCAGCAAACAAGCAGGGGCCGGCACTGAAGCTTTCTTT
NA NA TRBJ2-2 TRBV7-9 CASSFTGELFF TGTGCCAGCAGCTTCACCGGGGAGCTGTTTTTT
TRBD2 NA TRBJ2-3 TRBV6-5 CASSYSSGSTDTQYF TGTGCCAGCAGTTATTCTAGCGGGAGCACAGATACGCAGTATTTT
NA NA TRBJ2-2 TRBV30 CAWTDLGGANTGELFF TGTGCCTGGACCGACCTGGGGGGGGCAAACACCGGGGAGCTGTTTTTT
NA NA TRBJ1-3 TRBV30 CAWSGVGRGNTIYF TGTGCCTGGAGTGGAGTGGGGAGGGGAAACACCATATATTTT
TRBD1 NA TRBJ1-1 TRBV5-4 CASSPRTGTLNTEAFF TGTGCCAGCAGCCCGAGGACAGGGACCTTGAACACTGAAGCTTTCTTT
TRBD1 NA TRBJ1-2 TRBV2 CASSERGTGTYGYTF TGTGCCAGCAGTGAGCGCGGGACAGGTACCTATGGCTACACCTTC
NA NA TRBJ1-5 TRBV19 CASSIGGRVGQPQHF TGTGCCAGTAGTATAGGGGGCAGGGTGGGGCAGCCCCAGCATTTT
NA NA TRBJ2-5 TRBV19 CASRKEGLAFETQYF TGTGCCAGTAGAAAAGAAGGGCTTGCTTTTGAGACCCAGTACTTC
NA NA TRBJ1-5 TRBV2 CASSTSGEGQPQHF TGTGCCAGCAGTACCTCAGGGGAGGGTCAGCCCCAGCATTTT
NA NA TRBJ2-7 TRBV5-4 CASSSGLPYEQYF TGTGCCAGCAGCTCGGGGCTTCCCTACGAGCAGTACTTC
NA NA TRBJ2-3 TRBV7-8 CASSPPVKDTQYF TGTGCCAGCAGCCCCCCTGTGAAAGATACGCAGTATTTT
NA NA TRBJ2-2 TRBV10-3 CAISESRGLDTGELFF TGTGCCATCAGTGAGTCACGAGGGCTGGACACCGGGGAGCTGTTTTTT
NA NA TRBJ1-2 TRBV5-6 CASSTPVVENYGYTF TGTGCCAGCAGCACTCCCGTGGTGGAAAACTATGGCTACACCTTC
NA NA TRBJ2-5 TRBV5-1 CASSLVGQETQYF TGCGCCAGCAGCTTGGTGGGGCAAGAGACCCAGTACTTC
NA NA TRBJ1-1 TRBV6-1 CASSEPGGSTEAFF TGTGCCAGCAGTGAACCGGGGGGGTCCACTGAAGCTTTCTTT
NA NA TRBJ2-3 TRBV4-1 CASSPTRFHGQYF TGCGCCAGCAGCCCAACGAGGTTTCATGGGCAGTATTTT
NA NA TRBJ2-3 TRBV5-1 CASSFWGATDTQYF TGCGCCAGCAGCTTTTGGGGGGCCACAGATACGCAGTATTTT
TRBD2 NA TRBJ2-3 TRBV12-5 CASGAGTSGRPTDTQYF TGTGCTAGTGGCGCCGGGACTAGCGGGAGGCCCACAGATACGCAGTATTTT
TRBD1 NA TRBJ1-6 TRBV6-5 CASSPGTGQSPLHF TGTGCCAGCAGTCCCGGGACAGGGCAGTCACCCCTCCACTTT
NA NA TRBJ2-7 TRBV11-1 CASSYLAALSYEQYF TGTGCCAGCAGCTATCTGGCGGCCCTCTCCTACGAGCAGTACTTC
NA NA TRBJ1-1 TRBV19 CASSFSIFGGGEAFF TGTGCCAGTAGTTTCTCTATTTTCGGGGGCGGTGAAGCTTTCTTT
NA NA TRBJ2-7 TRBV18 CASSPNRDGYEQYF TGTGCCAGCTCACCAAACAGGGATGGATACGAGCAGTACTTC
NA NA TRBJ1-2 TRBV28 CASSFPGKYGYTF TGTGCCAGCAGTTTCCCAGGGAAGTATGGCTACACCTTC
NA NA TRBJ1-2 TRBV9 CASSVDSNYGYTF TGTGCCAGCAGCGTTGACAGCAACTATGGCTACACCTTC
TRBD1 NA TRBJ1-1 TRBV12-5 CASTDRGHTEAFF TGTGCTAGTACAGACAGGGGGCACACTGAAGCTTTCTTT
NA NA TRBJ2-7 TRBV11-3 CASSASLAQGGEQYF TGTGCCAGCAGCGCCTCACTAGCCCAAGGGGGCGAGCAGTACTTC
TRBD1 once TRBJ1-2 TRBV11-2 CASSGEQGSGYGYTF TGTGCCAGCAGCGGGGAACAGGGGAGCGGCTATGGCTACACCTTC
TRBD1 NA TRBJ1-1 TRBV18 CASSTRDRNTEAFF TGTGCCAGCTCAACCCGGGACAGGAATACTGAAGCTTTCTTT
NA few TRBJ2-2 TRBV7-2 CASSPDRNTGELFF TGTGCCAGCAGCCCGGACAGGAACACCGGGGAGCTGTTTTTT
NA NA TRBJ2-2 TRBV5-1 CASSLQSNTGELFF TGCGCCAGCAGCTTGCAGAGTAACACCGGGGAGCTGTTTTTT
NA NA TRBJ2-6 TRBV29-1 CSVELLASGANVLTF TGCAGCGTTGAGTTACTGGCATCTGGGGCCAACGTCCTGACTTTC
NA NA TRBJ2-1 TRBV5-1 CASSSGNSYNEQFF TGCGCCAGCTCCTCCGGGAACTCCTACAATGAGCAGTTCTTC
NA NA TRBJ1-1 TRBV6-1 CASSEAYRTDTEAFF TGTGCCAGCAGTGAAGCGTACAGGACGGACACTGAAGCTTTCTTT
TRBD1 few TRBJ2-7 TRBV15 CATSTDRGYEQYF TGTGCCACCAGCACCGACAGGGGGTACGAGCAGTACTTC
TRBD2 NA TRBJ2-1 TRBV28 CASSKLAGGTHEQFF TGTGCCAGCAGCAAACTAGCGGGAGGAACCCATGAGCAGTTCTTC
TRBD1 NA TRBJ2-1 TRBV6-6 CASGDREHSNEQFF TGTGCCAGTGGGGACAGGGAACATTCCAATGAGCAGTTCTTC
NA NA TRBJ1-6 TRBV3-1/TRBV3-2 CASSQSDRGSPLHF TGTGCCAGCAGCCAGTCGGACCGGGGTTCACCCCTCCACTTT